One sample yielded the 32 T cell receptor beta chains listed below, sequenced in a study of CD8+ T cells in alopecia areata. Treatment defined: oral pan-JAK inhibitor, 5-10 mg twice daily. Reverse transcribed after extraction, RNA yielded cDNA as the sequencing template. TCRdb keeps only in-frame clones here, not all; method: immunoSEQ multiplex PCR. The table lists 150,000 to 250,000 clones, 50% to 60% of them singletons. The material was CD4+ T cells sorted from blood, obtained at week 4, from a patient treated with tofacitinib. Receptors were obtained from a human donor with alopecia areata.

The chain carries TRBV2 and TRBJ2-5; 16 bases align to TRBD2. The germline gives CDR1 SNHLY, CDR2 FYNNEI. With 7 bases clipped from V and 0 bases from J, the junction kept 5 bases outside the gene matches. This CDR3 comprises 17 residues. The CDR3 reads CASKPGLAGGYQETQYF. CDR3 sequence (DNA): TGTGCCAGCAAGCCGGGACTAGCGGGGGGGTACCAAGAGACCCAGTACTTC.

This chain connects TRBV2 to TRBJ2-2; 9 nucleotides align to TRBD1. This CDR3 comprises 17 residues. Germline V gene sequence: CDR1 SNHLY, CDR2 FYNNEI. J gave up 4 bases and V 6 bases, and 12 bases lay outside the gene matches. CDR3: CASSDVGTGRVTGELFF. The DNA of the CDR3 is TGTGCCAGCAGCGACGTTGGGACAGGGAGGGTCACCGGGGAGCTGTTTTTT.

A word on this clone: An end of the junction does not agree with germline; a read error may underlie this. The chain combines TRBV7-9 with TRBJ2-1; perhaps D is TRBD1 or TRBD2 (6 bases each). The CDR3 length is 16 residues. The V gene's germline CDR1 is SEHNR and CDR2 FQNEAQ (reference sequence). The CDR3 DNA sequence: TGTGCCAGCAGCTTCGGAGGGGGTGGTACCTACAATGAGCAGCTCTTC. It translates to CASSFGGGGTYNEQLF.

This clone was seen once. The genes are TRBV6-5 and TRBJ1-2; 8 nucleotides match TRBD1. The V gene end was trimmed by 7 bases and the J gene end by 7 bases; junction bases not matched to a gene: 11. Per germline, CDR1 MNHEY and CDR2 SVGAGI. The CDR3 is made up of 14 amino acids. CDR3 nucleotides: TGTGCCAGCACCCCTAATCAGGGGGCGGTTGGCTACACCTTC. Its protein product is CASTPNQGAVGYTF.

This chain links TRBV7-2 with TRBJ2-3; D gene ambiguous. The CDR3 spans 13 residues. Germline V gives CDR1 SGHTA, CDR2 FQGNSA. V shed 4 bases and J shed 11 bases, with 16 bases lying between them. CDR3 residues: CASSSPLSKKQYF. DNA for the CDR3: TGTGCCAGCAGCTCCCCCTTAAGCAAGAAGCAGTATTTT.

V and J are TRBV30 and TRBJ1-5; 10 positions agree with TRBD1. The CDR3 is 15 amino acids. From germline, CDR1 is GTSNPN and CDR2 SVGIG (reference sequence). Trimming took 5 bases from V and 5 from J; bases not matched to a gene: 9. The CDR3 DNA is TGTGCCTGGCACCCGGGACAGGGGTATGATCAGCCCCAGCATTTT. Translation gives CAWHPGQGYDQPQHF.

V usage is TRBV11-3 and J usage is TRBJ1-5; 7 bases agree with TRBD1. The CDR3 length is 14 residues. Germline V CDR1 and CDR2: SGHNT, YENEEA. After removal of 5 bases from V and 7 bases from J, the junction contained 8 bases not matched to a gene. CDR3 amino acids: CASSDGTAAQPQHF. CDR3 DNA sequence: TGTGCCAGCAGCGACGGGACAGCCGCGCAGCCCCAGCATTTT.

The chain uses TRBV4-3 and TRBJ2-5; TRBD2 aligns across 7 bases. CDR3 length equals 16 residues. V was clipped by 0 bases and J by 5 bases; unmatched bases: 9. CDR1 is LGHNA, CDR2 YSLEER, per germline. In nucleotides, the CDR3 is TGCGCCAGCAGCCAAGAGAGGATGGGAGGGCGGGAGACCCAGTACTTC. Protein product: CASSQERMGGRETQYF.

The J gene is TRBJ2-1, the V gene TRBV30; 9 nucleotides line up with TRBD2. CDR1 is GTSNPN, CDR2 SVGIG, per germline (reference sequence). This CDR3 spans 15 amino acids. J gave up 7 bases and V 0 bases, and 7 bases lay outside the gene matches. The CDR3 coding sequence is TGTGCCTGGAGTGTACGCGGGACTAGCAAGAATGAGCAGTTCTTC. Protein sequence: CAWSVRGTSKNEQFF.

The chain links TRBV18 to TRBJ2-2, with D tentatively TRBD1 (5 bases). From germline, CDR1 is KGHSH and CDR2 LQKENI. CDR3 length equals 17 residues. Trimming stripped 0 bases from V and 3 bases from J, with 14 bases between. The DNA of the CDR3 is TGTGCCAGCTCACCACCGATTCAGGGAATCCACACCGGGGAGCTGTTTTTT. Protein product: CASSPPIQGIHTGELFF.

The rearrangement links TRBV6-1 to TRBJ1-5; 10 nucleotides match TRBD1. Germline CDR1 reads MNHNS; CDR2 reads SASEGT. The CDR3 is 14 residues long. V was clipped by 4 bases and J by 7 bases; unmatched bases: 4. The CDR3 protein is CASSGQGARQPQHF. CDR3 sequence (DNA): TGTGCCAGCAGTGGACAGGGGGCGCGGCAGCCCCAGCATTTT.

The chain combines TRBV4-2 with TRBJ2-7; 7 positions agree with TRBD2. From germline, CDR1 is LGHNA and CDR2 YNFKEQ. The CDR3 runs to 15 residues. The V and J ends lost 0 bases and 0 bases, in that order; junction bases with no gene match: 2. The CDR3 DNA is TGTGCCAGCAGCCAAGACTGGACTAGCTCCTACGAGCAGTACTTC. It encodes CASSQDWTSSYEQYF.

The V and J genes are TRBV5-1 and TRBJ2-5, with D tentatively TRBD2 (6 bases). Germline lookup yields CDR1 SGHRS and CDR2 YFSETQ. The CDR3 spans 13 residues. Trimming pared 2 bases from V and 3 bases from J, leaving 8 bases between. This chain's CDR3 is CASSFTGEETQYF. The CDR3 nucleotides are TGCGCCAGCAGCTTTACGGGGGAAGAGACCCAGTACTTC.

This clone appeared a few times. The DNA for the CDR3 is TGCGCCAGCAGCCTGACTTGGGCCGGCGGGGTCGGCTACGAGCAGTACTTC. The encoded protein is CASSLTWAGGVGYEQYF. The chain carries TRBV5-1 and TRBJ2-7; weak D call: TRBD2 (6 bases). Germline lookup yields CDR1 SGHRS and CDR2 YFSETQ. The CDR3 has 17 amino acids. Trimming removed 4 bases at V and 3 bases at J, with 23 bases between.

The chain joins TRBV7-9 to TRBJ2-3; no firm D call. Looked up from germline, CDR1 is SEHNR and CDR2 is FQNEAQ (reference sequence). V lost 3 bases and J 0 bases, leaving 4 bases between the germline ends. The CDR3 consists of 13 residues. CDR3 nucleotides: TGTGCCAGCAGCTTCGCTAGCACAGATACGCAGTATTTT. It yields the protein CASSFASTDTQYF.

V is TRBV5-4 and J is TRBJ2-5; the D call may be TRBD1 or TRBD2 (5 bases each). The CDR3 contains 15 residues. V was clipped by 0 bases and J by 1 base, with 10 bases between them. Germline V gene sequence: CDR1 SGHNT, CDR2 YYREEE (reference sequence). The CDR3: CASSLAVGGQETQYF. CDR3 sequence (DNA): TGTGCCAGCAGCTTGGCGGTTGGGGGCCAAGAGACCCAGTACTTC.

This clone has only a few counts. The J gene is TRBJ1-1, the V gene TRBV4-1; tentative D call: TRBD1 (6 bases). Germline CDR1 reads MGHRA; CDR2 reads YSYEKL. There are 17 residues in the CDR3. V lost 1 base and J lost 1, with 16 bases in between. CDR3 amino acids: CASSQGGAYRRNTEAFF. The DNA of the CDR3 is TGCGCCAGCAGCCAAGGGGGGGCCTACAGGCGGAACACTGAAGCTTTCTTT.

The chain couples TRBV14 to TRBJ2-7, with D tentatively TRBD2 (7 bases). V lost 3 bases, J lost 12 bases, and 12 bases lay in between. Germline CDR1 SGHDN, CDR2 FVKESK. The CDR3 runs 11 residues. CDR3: CASSQGGTPYF. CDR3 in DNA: TGTGCCAGCAGCCAGGGGGGGACACCGTACTTC. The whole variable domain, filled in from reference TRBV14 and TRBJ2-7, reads EAGVTQFPSHSVIEKGQTVTLRCDPISGHDNLYWYRRVMGKEIKFLLHFVKESKQDESGMPNNRFLAERTGGTYSTLKVQPAELEDSGVYFCASSQGGTPYFGPGTRLTVT.

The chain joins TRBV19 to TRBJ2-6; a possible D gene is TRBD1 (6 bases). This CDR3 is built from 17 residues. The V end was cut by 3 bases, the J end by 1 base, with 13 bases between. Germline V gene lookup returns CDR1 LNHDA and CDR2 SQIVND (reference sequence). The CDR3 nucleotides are TGTGCCAGTAGTATGAGAACAGGGTGGTCTGGGGCCAACGTCCTGACTTTC. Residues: CASSMRTGWSGANVLTF.

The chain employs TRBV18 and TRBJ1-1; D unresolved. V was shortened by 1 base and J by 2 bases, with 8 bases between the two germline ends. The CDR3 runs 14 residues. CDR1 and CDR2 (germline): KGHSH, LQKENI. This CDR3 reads CASSPQGPNTEAFF. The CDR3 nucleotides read TGTGCCAGCTCACCACAGGGCCCCAACACTGAAGCTTTCTTT. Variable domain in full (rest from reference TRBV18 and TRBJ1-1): NAGVMQNPRHLVRRRGQEARLRCSPMKGHSHVYWYRQLPEEGLKFMVYLQKENIIDESGMPKERFSAEFPKEGPSILRIQQVVRGDSAAYFCASSPQGPNTEAFFGQGTRLTVV.

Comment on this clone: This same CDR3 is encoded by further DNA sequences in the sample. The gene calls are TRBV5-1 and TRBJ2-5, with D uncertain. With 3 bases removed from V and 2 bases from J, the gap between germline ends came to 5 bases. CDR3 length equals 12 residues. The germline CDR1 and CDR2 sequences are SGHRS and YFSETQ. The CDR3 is CASSSVQETQYF. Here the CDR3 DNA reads TGCGCCAGCAGCTCGGTACAAGAGACCCAGTACTTC.

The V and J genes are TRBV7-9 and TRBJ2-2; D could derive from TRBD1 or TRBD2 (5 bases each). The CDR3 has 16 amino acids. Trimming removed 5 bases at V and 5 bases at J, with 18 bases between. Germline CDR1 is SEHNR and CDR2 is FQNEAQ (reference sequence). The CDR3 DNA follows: TGTGCCAGCAGCCCCGCCCGGGGTGGGGCTACCGGGGAGCTGTTTTTT. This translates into CASSPARGGATGELFF.

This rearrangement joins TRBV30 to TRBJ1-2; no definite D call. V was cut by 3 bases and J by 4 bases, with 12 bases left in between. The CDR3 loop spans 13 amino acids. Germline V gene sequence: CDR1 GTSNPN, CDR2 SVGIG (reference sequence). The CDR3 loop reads CAWRTPGGYGYTF. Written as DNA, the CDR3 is TGTGCCTGGAGAACCCCCGGTGGCTATGGCTACACCTTC.

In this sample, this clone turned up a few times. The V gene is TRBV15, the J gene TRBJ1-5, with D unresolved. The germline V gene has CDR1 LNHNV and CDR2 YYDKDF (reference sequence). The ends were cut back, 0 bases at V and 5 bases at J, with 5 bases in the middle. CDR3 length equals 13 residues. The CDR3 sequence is CATSRERDQPQHF. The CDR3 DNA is TGTGCCACCAGCAGAGAGAGGGATCAGCCCCAGCATTTT.

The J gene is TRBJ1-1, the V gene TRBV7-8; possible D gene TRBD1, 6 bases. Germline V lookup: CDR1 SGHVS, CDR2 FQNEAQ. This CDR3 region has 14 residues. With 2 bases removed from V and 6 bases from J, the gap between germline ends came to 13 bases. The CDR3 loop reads CASSLKGGLAEAFF. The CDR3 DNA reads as TGTGCCAGCAGCTTAAAGGGGGGTCTCGCTGAAGCTTTCTTT.

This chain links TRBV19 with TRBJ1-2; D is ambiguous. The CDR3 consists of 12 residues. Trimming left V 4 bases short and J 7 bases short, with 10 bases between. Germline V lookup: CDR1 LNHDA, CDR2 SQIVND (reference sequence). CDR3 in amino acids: CASSTHRGGYTF. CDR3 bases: TGTGCCAGTAGTACCCATAGAGGTGGCTACACCTTC.

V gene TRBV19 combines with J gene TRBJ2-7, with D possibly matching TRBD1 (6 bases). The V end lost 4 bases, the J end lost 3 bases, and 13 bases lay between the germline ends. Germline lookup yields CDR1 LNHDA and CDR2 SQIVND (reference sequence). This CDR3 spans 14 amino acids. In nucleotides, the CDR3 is TGTGCCAGTAGTAACAGGGTGTGGGACTACGAGCAGTACTTC. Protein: CASSNRVWDYEQYF.

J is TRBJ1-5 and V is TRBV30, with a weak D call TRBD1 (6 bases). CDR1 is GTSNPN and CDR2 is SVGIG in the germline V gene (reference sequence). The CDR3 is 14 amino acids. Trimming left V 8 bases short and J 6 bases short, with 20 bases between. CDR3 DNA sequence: TGTGCCCTAACTAAGGGGGATTCAGGTCAGCCCCAGCATTTT. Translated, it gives CALTKGDSGQPQHF.

The CDR3 DNA reads as TGTGCCAGCATCCGGTCTCCCCAAGAGACCCAGTACTTC. This encodes CASIRSPQETQYF. The chain carries TRBV2 and TRBJ2-5; no definite D call. The V gene lost 7 bases and the J gene lost 1 base, with 10 bases spanning the gap. This CDR3 spans 13 amino acids. Germline lookup yields CDR1 SNHLY and CDR2 FYNNEI.

The CDR3 DNA sequence: TGCGCCAGCAGCCAAGCAGGGCAGAACTATGGCTACACCTTC. Protein sequence: CASSQAGQNYGYTF. The rearrangement links TRBV4-3 to TRBJ1-2, with a weak D call TRBD1 (5 bases). The germline V gene encodes CDR1 LGHNA and CDR2 YSLEER. Trimming removed 1 base at V and 2 bases at J, with 8 bases between. The CDR3 spans 14 residues.

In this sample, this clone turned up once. The CDR3 protein is CSVEEGMVYGYTF. DNA for the CDR3: TGCAGCGTTGAAGAGGGTATGGTCTATGGCTACACCTTC. J is TRBJ1-2 and V is TRBV29-1; D not resolved. The CDR3 extends over 13 amino acids. V was cut by 0 bases and J by 4 bases, with 9 bases left in between. Germline CDR1 and CDR2: SQVTM and ANQGSEA.

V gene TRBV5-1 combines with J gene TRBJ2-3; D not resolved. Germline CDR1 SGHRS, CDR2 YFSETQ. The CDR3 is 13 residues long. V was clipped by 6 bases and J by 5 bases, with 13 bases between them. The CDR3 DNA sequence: TGCGCCAGCACCGACTTGGCAGAAGATACGCAGTATTTT. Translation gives CASTDLAEDTQYF.